This is a list of T cell receptor beta chains from one sample in a study of beta chain features in type 1 diabetes. This table comes from immunoSEQ multiplex PCR, and its TCRdb copy is limited to in-frame clones, with some not included. The table includes 300,000 or so clones, roughly a tenth detected once. Input material: central memory CD4+ T cells from blood. These receptors all come from a man aged 25-40 years with type 1 diabetes. Each CDR3 is given with its conserved first and last residue. The D gene is left open where the match is weak. Clone size is given for some rows only: seen once, a few or many times, or a class if the clone is expanded.

J,V,size,D,CDR3,DNA
TRBJ1-1,TRBV6-5,few,-,CASSYGRRGSGTEAFF,TGTGCCAGCAGTTATGGCCGTAGGGGTTCTGGCACTGAAGCTTTCTTT
TRBJ2-5,TRBV7-2,many,-,CASSLVRASGETQYF,TGTGCCAGCAGCTTAGTCAGGGCCAGCGGCGAGACCCAGTACTTC
TRBJ2-2,TRBV5-1,few,-,CASSLRGAPGELFF,TGCGCCAGCAGCTTGCGGGGGGCGCCCGGGGAGCTGTTTTTT
TRBJ2-7,TRBV7-2,few,-,CASSLAVGYEQYF,TGTGCCAGCAGCTTAGCGGTCGGTTACGAGCAGTACTTC
TRBJ2-1,TRBV30,-,TRBD2,CAWIRSGGYNEQFF,TGTGCCTGGATTAGAAGCGGGGGGTACAATGAGCAGTTCTTC
TRBJ2-7,TRBV7-9,few,TRBD1,CASIAIQGAPEQYF,TGTGCCAGCATAGCCATACAGGGGGCGCCCGAGCAGTACTTC
TRBJ1-5,TRBV30,few,-,CAWSDGRDQPQHF,TGTGCCTGGAGTGACGGCAGGGATCAGCCCCAGCATTTT
TRBJ2-3,TRBV7-9,few,-,CASSPKGGLGSASTDTQYF,TGTGCCAGCAGCCCAAAGGGGGGGCTCGGTTCAGCTAGCACAGATACGCAGTATTTT
TRBJ2-5,TRBV5-8,-,-,CASSARQVETQYF,TGTGCCAGCAGCGCCCGACAGGTGGAGACCCAGTACTTC
TRBJ2-1,TRBV30,-,-,CAWRRDSLNEQFF,TGTGCCTGGAGGCGGGACTCACTCAATGAGCAGTTCTTC